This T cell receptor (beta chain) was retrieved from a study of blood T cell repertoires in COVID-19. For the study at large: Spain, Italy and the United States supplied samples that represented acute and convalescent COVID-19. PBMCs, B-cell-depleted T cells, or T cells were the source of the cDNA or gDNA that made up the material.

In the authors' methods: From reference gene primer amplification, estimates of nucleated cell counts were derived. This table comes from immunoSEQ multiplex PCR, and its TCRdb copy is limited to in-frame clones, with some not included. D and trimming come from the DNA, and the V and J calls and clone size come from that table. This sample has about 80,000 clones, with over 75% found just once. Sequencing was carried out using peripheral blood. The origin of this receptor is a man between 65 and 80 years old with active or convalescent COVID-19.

The CDR3 spells CASSYDRLAGGLLNEQFF. Here the CDR3 DNA reads TGTGCCAGCAGCTACGACCGACTAGCGGGGGGGCTACTAAATGAGCAGTTCTTC. V gene TRBV3-1 (or the pseudogene TRBV3-2) combines with J gene TRBJ2-1; 14 positions match TRBD2. The CDR3 has 18 residues. Germline CDR1 and CDR2: LGHDT and YNNKEL (reference sequence). With 5 bases clipped from V and 7 bases from J, the junction kept 13 bases outside the gene matches.